This T cell receptor (beta chain) was observed in a study of CD8 T cells in Susac syndrome. In blood CD8+ and CD4+ T cells, TCR beta underwent sequencing. V lost 2 bases to trimming and J lost 6 bases, with 10 bases between them. The CDR3 contains 13 residues. Per the germline V gene, CDR1 is GTSNPN and CDR2 is SVGIG (reference sequence). Random hexamers served to reverse transcribe roughly 0.5 to 1 ug RNA. TCRdb reprocessed the immunoSEQ multiplex PCR reads via MiXCR and lists one record per CDR3 protein. The sample includes roughly 150,000 distinct CDR3 sequences, roughly 95% of them seen just once.

The V and J genes are TRBV30 and TRBJ2-2; perhaps TRBD2 as D (6 bases). The receptor's source is a human donor with multiple sclerosis. The sample comprised CD8+ T cells from PBMCs. The CDR3 coding sequence is TGTGCCTGGAGTCTGGGGGGAGCCGGGGAGCTGTTTTTT. Amino acid sequence: CAWSLGGAGELFF. Full variable domain (remainder filled in from reference TRBV30 and TRBJ2-2): SQTIHQWPATLVQPVGSPLSLECTVEGTSNPNLYWYRQAAGRGLQLLFYSVGIGQISSEVPQNLSASRPQDRQFILSSKKLLLSDSGFYLCAWSLGGAGELFFGEGSRLTVL.